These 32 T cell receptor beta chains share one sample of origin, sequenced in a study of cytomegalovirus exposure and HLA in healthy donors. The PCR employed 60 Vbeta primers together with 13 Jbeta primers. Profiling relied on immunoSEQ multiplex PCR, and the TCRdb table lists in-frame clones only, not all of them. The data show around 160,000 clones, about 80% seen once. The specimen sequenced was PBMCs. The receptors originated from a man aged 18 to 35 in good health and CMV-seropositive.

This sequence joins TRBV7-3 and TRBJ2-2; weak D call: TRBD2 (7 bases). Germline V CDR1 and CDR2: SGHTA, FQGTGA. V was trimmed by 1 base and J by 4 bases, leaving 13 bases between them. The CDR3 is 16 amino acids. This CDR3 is CASSLKEGGGTGELFF. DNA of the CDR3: TGTGCCAGCAGCTTAAAAGAGGGGGGGGGCACCGGGGAGCTGTTTTTT.

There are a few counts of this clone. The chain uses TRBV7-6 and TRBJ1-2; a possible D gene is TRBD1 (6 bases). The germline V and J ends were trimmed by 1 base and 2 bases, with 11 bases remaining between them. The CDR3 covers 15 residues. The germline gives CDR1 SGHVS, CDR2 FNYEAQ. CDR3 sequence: CASSLGGQDNYGYTF. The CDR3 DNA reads TGTGCCAGCAGCTTAGGGGGACAAGACAACTATGGCTACACCTTC.

The CDR3 sequence: CASRPFGERPDTQYF. CDR3 DNA: TGTGCCAGCAGGCCTTTTGGGGAGCGGCCAGATACGCAGTATTTT. This rearrangement joins TRBV28 to TRBJ2-3; TRBD2 might be the D (5 bases). This CDR3 contains 15 residues. Germline assignment: CDR1 MDHEN and CDR2 SYDVKM. V shed 6 bases and J shed 4 bases, with 17 bases lying between them. Full variable domain (missing parts from reference TRBV28 and TRBJ2-3): DVKVTQSSRYLVKRTGEKVFLECVQDMDHENMFWYRQDPGLGLRLIYFSYDVKMKEKGDIPEGYSVSREKKERFSLILESASTNQTSMYLCASRPFGERPDTQYFGPGTRLTVL.

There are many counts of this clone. The DNA of the CDR3 is TGTGCCAGCAGTTTTACGGACATGAACACTGAAGCTTTCTTT. It yields the protein CASSFTDMNTEAFF. The gene calls are TRBV28 and TRBJ1-1; perhaps TRBD1 as D (5 bases). Germline CDR1 MDHEN, CDR2 SYDVKM. The CDR3 length is 14 residues. V dropped 3 bases and J dropped 0 bases, with 8 bases sitting between them.

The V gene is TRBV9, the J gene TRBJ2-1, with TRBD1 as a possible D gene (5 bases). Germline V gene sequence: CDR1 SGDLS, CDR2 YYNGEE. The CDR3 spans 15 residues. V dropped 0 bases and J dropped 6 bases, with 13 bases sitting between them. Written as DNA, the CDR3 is TGTGCCAGCAGCGTAGTGGCTAGTGGGGCCAATGAGCAGTTCTTC. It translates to CASSVVASGANEQFF.

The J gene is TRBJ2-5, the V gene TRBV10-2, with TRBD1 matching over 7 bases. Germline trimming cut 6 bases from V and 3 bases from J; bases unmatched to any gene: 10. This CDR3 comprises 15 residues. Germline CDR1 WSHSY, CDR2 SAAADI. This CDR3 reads CASSGRDSLEETQYF. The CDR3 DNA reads TGCGCCAGCAGCGGACGGGACAGCCTTGAAGAGACCCAGTACTTC.

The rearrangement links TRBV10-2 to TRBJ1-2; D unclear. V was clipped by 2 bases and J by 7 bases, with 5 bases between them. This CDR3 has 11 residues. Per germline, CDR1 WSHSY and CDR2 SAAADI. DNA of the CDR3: TGCGCCAGCAGTGAGGCGTCTGGCTACACCTTC. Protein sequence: CASSEASGYTF.

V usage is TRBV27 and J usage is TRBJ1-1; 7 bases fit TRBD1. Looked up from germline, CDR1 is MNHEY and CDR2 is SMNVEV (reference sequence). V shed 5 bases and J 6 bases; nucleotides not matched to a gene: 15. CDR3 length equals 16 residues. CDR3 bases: TGTGCCAGCAGTCCCCCCTTAAGGGGGCGAGGCTCTGAAGCTTTCTTT. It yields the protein CASSPPLRGRGSEAFF.

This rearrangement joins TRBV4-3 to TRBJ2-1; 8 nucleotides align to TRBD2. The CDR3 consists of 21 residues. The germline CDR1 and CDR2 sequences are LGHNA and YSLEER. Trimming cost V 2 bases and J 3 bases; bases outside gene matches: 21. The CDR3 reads CASSQLHSGINHFSYYNEQFF. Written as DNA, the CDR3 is TGCGCCAGCAGCCAACTTCATAGCGGGATAAACCACTTCTCTTACTACAATGAGCAGTTCTTC.

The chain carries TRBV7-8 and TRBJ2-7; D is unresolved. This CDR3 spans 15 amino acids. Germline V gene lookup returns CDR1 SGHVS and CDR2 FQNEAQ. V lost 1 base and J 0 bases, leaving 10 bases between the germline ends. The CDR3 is CASSLVGLSSYEQYF. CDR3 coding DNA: TGTGCCAGCAGCTTAGTGGGCCTAAGCTCCTACGAGCAGTACTTC.

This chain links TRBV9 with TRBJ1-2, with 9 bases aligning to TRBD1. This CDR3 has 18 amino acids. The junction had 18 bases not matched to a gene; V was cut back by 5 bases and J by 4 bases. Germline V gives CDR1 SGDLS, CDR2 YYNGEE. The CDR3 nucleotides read TGTGCCAGCAGTGTTAGCCGGGACAGGGACGAAGACGGCTATGGCTACACCTTC. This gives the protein CASSVSRDRDEDGYGYTF.

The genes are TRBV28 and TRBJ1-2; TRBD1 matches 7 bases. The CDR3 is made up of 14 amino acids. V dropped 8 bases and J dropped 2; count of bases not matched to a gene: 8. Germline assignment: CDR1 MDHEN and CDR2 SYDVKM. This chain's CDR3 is CASGPLQGNYGYTF. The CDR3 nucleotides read TGTGCCAGCGGGCCACTACAGGGGAACTATGGCTACACCTTC.

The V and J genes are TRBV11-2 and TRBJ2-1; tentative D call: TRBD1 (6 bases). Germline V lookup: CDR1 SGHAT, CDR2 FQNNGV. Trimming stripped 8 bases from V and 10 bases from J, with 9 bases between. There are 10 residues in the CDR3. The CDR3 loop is CASGQGEQFF. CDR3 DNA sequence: TGTGCCAGCGGGCAGGGGGAGCAGTTCTTC.

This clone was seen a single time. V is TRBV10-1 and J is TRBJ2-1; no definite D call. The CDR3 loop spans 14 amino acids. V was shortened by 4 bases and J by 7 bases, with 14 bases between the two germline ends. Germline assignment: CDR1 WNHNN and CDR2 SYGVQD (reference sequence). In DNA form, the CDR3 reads TGCGCCAGCAGTGTAGTCACAGCCTTAAATGAGCAGTTCTTC. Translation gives CASSVVTALNEQFF.

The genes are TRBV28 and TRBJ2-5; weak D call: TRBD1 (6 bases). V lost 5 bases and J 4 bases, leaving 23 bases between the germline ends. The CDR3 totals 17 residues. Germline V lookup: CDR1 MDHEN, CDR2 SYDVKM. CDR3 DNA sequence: TGTGCCAGCAGTCCCACGAAATACGGACAGCGAGGAGAGACCCAGTACTTC. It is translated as CASSPTKYGQRGETQYF.

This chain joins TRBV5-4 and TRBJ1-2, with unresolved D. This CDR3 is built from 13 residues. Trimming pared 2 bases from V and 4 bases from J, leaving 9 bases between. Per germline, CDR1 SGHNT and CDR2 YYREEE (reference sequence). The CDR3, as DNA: TGTGCCAGCAGCTTTCCGGGGAGCTATGGCTACACCTTC. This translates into CASSFPGSYGYTF.

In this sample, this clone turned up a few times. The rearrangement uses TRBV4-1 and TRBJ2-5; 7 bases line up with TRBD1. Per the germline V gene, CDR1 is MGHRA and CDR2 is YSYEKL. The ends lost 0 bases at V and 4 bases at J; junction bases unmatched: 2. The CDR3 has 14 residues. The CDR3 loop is CASSQDTGVETQYF. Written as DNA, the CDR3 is TGCGCCAGCAGCCAAGATACAGGGGTAGAGACCCAGTACTTC.

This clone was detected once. CDR3 in amino acids: CASSQLWRRGYTF. CDR3 nucleotide sequence: TGCGCCAGCAGTCAATTATGGAGACGTGGCTACACCTTC. This chain links TRBV23-1 with TRBJ1-2; D gene ambiguous. TRBV23-1 is sorted into the ORF group, with uncertain function. V was clipped by 1 base and J by 7 bases, with 10 bases between them. CDR3 length equals 13 residues.

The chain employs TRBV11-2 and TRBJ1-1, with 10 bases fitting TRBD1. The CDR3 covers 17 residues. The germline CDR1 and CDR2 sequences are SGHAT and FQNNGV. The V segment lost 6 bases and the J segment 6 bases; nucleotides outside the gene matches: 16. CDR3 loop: CASRKPGQGPANSEAFF. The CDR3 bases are TGTGCCAGCAGGAAGCCGGGACAGGGGCCGGCAAACTCTGAAGCTTTCTTT.

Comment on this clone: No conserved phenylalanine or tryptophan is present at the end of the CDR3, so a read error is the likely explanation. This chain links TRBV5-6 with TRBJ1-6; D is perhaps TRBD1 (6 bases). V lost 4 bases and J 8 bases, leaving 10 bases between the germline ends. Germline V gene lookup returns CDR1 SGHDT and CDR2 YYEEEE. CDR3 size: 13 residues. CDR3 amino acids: CASSQGPYSPLHL. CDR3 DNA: TGTGCCAGCAGCCAGGGGCCATATTCACCCCTCCACCTT.

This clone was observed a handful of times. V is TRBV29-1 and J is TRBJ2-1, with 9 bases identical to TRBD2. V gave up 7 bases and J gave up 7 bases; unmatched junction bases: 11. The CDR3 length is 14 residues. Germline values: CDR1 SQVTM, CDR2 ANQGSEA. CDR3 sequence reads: CSAPGASGNNEQFF. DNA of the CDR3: TGCAGCGCACCGGGGGCTAGCGGGAATAATGAGCAGTTCTTC.

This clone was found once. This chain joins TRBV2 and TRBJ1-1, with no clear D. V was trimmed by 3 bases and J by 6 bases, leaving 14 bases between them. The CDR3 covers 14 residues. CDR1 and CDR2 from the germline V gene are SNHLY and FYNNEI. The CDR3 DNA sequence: TGTGCCAGCAGTGAGTTCCCAGATAACCCTGAAGCTTTCTTT. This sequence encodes CASSEFPDNPEAFF. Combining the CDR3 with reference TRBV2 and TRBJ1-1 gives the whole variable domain EPEVTQTPSHQVTQMGQEVILRCVPISNHLYFYWYRQILGQKVEFLVSFYNNEISEKSEIFDDQFSVERPDGSNFTLKIRSTKLEDSAMYFCASSEFPDNPEAFFGQGTRLTVV.

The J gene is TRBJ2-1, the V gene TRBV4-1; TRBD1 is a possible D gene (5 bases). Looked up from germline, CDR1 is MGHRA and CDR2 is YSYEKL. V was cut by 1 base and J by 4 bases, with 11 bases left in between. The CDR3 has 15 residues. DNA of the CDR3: TGCGCCAGCAGCCAAGTAACAGGAATTTACAATGAGCAGTTCTTC. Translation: CASSQVTGIYNEQFF.

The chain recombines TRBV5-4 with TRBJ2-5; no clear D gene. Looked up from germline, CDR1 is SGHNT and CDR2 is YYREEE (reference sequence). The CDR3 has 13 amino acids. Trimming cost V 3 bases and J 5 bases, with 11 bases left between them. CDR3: CASSSSTGETQYF. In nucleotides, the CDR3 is TGTGCCAGCAGCTCCTCGACCGGGGAGACCCAGTACTTC.

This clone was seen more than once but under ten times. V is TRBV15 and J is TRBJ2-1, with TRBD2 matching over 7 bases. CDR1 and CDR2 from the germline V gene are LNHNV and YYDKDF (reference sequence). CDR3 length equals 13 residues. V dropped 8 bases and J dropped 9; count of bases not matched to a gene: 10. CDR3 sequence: CATGAVAGVEQFF. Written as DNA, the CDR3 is TGTGCCACCGGGGCAGTGGCGGGGGTTGAGCAGTTCTTC.

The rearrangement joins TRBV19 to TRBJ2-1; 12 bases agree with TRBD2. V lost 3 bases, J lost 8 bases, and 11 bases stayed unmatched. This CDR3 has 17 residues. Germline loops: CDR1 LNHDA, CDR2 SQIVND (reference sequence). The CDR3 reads CASSMMELAGGGDEQFF. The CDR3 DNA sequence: TGTGCCAGTAGTATGATGGAACTAGCGGGAGGAGGAGATGAGCAGTTCTTC.

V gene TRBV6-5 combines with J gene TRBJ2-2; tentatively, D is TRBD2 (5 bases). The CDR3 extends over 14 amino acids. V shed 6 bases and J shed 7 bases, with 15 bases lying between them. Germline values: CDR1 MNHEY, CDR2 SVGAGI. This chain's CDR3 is CASRANGKGGELFF. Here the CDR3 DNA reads TGTGCCAGCAGGGCTAACGGGAAGGGCGGGGAGCTGTTTTTT.

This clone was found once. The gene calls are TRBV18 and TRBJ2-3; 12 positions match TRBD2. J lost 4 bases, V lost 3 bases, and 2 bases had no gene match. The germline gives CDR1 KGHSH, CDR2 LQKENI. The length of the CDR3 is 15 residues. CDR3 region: CASSPASGRADTQYF. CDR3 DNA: TGTGCCAGCTCACCGGCTAGCGGGAGGGCAGATACGCAGTATTTT.

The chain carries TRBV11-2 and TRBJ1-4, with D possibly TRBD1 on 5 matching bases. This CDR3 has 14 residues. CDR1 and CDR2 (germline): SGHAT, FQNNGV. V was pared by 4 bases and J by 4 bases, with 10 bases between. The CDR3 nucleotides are TGTGCCAGCAGCTACTCAGGGAATAATGAAAAACTGTTTTTT. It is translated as CASSYSGNNEKLFF.

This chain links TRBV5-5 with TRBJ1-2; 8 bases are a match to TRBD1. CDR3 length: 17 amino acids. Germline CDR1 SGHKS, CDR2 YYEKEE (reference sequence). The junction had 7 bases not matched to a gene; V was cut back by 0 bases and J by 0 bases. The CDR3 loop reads CASSLGQGIGANYGYTF. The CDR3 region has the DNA TGTGCCAGCAGCTTGGGACAGGGGATAGGGGCTAACTATGGCTACACCTTC.

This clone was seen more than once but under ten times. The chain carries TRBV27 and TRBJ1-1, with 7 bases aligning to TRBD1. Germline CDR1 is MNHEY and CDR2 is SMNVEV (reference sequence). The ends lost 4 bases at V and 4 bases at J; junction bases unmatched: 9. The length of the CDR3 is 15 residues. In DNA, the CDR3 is TGTGCCAGCAGTTCCGGACAGGTCGGGGGCACTGAAGCTTTCTTT. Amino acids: CASSSGQVGGTEAFF.

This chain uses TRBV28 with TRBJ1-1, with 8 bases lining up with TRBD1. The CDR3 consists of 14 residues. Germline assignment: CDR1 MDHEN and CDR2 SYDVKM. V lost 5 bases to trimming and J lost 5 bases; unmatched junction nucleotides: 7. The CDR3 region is CASSRDRGWTEAFF. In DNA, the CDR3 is TGTGCCAGCAGTAGAGACAGGGGATGGACTGAAGCTTTCTTT.